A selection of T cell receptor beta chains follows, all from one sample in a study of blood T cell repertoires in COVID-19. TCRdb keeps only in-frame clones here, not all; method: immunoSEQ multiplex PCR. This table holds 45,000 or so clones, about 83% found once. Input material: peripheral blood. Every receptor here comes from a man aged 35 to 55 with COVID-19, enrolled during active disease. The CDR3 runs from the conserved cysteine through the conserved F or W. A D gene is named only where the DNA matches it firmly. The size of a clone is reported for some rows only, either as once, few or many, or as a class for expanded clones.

cdr3_aa: CASSQDRGTAYEQYF
cdr3_nt: TGCGCCAGCAGCCAAGATCGGGGGACGGCCTACGAGCAGTACTTC
d_call: -
v_call: TRBV4-1
cdr3_length: 15
j_call: TRBJ2-7
clone_size: -

cdr3_aa: CASSYAGTDYEQYF
cdr3_nt: TGTGCCAGCAGTTACGCCGGGACAGATTACGAGCAGTACTTC
d_call: TRBD1
v_call: TRBV28
cdr3_length: 14
j_call: TRBJ2-7
clone_size: -

cdr3_aa: CASSQGGYGKSGAYEQYF
cdr3_nt: TGTGCCAGCAGCCAAGGAGGGTATGGTAAATCTGGGGCCTACGAGCAGTACTTC
d_call: -
v_call: TRBV14
cdr3_length: 18
j_call: TRBJ2-7
clone_size: -

cdr3_aa: CASSLSITGNTIYF
cdr3_nt: TGTGCCAGCAGCTTATCTATCACTGGAAACACCATATATTTT
d_call: -
v_call: TRBV7-9
cdr3_length: 14
j_call: TRBJ1-3
clone_size: -

cdr3_aa: CASSILVVGSREAFF
cdr3_nt: TGTGCCAGTAGTATATTAGTAGTGGGGAGCAGGGAAGCTTTCTTT
d_call: -
v_call: TRBV19
cdr3_length: 15
j_call: TRBJ1-1
clone_size: once

cdr3_aa: CASSPRGTEDNEKLFF
cdr3_nt: TGTGCCAGCAGTCCTCGGGGGACTGAAGATAATGAAAAACTGTTTTTT
d_call: -
v_call: TRBV27
cdr3_length: 16
j_call: TRBJ1-4
clone_size: -

cdr3_aa: CASSPQGGRGNEKLFF
cdr3_nt: TGTGCCAGCAGTCCTCAGGGTGGGCGGGGTAATGAAAAACTGTTTTTT
d_call: -
v_call: TRBV6-6
cdr3_length: 16
j_call: TRBJ1-4
clone_size: once

cdr3_aa: CASSQSEVGSDTQYF
cdr3_nt: TGTGCCAGCAGTCAGAGCGAGGTCGGGAGCGATACGCAGTATTTT
d_call: -
v_call: TRBV7-6
cdr3_length: 15
j_call: TRBJ2-3
clone_size: -

cdr3_aa: CSASRDSSYEQYF
cdr3_nt: TGCAGTGCTAGTCGGGACAGCTCCTACGAGCAGTACTTC
d_call: TRBD1
v_call: TRBV20-1
cdr3_length: 13
j_call: TRBJ2-7
clone_size: -

cdr3_aa: CASSRGDFQDF
cdr3_nt: TGTGCCAGCAGCCGGGGGGACTTTCAGGACTTC
d_call: -
v_call: TRBV3-1/TRBV3-2
cdr3_length: 11
j_call: TRBJ2-5
clone_size: -

cdr3_aa: CASRGDGPEETQYF
cdr3_nt: TGTGCCAGCAGGGGAGACGGGCCCGAAGAGACCCAGTACTTC
d_call: -
v_call: TRBV25-1
cdr3_length: 14
j_call: TRBJ2-5
clone_size: -

cdr3_aa: CASTGWSYNEQFF
cdr3_nt: TGTGCCAGCACCGGGTGGTCCTACAATGAGCAGTTCTTC
d_call: -
v_call: TRBV12-3/TRBV12-4
cdr3_length: 13
j_call: TRBJ2-1
clone_size: -

cdr3_aa: CASSLSSGAAYEQYF
cdr3_nt: TGCGCCAGCAGCTTGTCTAGCGGGGCCGCCTACGAGCAGTACTTC
d_call: TRBD2
v_call: TRBV5-1
cdr3_length: 15
j_call: TRBJ2-7
clone_size: -

cdr3_aa: CASSPRQNGELFF
cdr3_nt: TGTGCCAGCTCACCGAGGCAAAACGGGGAGCTGTTTTTT
d_call: -
v_call: TRBV18
cdr3_length: 13
j_call: TRBJ2-2
clone_size: -

cdr3_aa: CASSPDRGKNQPQHF
cdr3_nt: TGTGCCAGCAGCCCCGACAGGGGCAAGAATCAGCCCCAGCATTTT
d_call: TRBD1
v_call: TRBV3-1/TRBV3-2
cdr3_length: 15
j_call: TRBJ1-5
clone_size: once

cdr3_aa: CASSLGTQNGYTF
cdr3_nt: TGTGCCAGCAGCTTGGGGACTCAAAATGGCTACACCTTC
d_call: -
v_call: TRBV11-3
cdr3_length: 13
j_call: TRBJ1-2
clone_size: -

cdr3_aa: CASSLEGLAGNTIYF
cdr3_nt: TGCGCCAGCAGCTTGGAGGGGCTTGCGGGAAACACCATATATTTT
d_call: -
v_call: TRBV5-1
cdr3_length: 15
j_call: TRBJ1-3
clone_size: once

cdr3_aa: CASKSGTFYNEQFF
cdr3_nt: TGTGCCAGCAAAAGCGGGACCTTTTACAATGAGCAGTTCTTC
d_call: TRBD2
v_call: TRBV27
cdr3_length: 14
j_call: TRBJ2-1
clone_size: -

cdr3_aa: CASSPPAGAGEQYF
cdr3_nt: TGTGCCAGCTCACCACCCGCAGGGGCTGGCGAGCAGTACTTC
d_call: -
v_call: TRBV18
cdr3_length: 14
j_call: TRBJ2-7
clone_size: few

cdr3_aa: CASSLEAGYEQFF
cdr3_nt: TGCGCCAGCAGCCTAGAAGCGGGATATGAGCAGTTCTTC
d_call: TRBD2
v_call: TRBV4-1
cdr3_length: 13
j_call: TRBJ2-1
clone_size: -

cdr3_aa: CASQDRGYEQYF
cdr3_nt: TGTGCCAGCCAGGACAGGGGCTACGAGCAGTACTTC
d_call: TRBD1
v_call: TRBV2
cdr3_length: 12
j_call: TRBJ2-7
clone_size: -

cdr3_aa: CASSKEGAGTGRPEAFF
cdr3_nt: TGTGCCAGCAGCAAAGAGGGGGCGGGGACAGGACGACCTGAAGCTTTCTTT
d_call: -
v_call: TRBV21-1
cdr3_length: 17
j_call: TRBJ1-1
clone_size: -

cdr3_aa: CASSVGWDYSGNTIYF
cdr3_nt: TGTGCCAGCAGCGTAGGGTGGGACTACTCTGGAAACACCATATATTTT
d_call: -
v_call: TRBV9
cdr3_length: 16
j_call: TRBJ1-3
clone_size: -

cdr3_aa: CAWSLLQGAKQPQHF
cdr3_nt: TGTGCCTGGAGCCTATTACAGGGGGCGAAGCAGCCCCAGCATTTT
d_call: TRBD1
v_call: TRBV30
cdr3_length: 15
j_call: TRBJ1-5
clone_size: -

cdr3_aa: CASSYHSRSDTDTQYF
cdr3_nt: TGTGCCAGCAGTTACCACTCCCGTTCTGACACAGATACGCAGTATTTT
d_call: -
v_call: TRBV6-5
cdr3_length: 16
j_call: TRBJ2-3
clone_size: -

cdr3_aa: CASSPLAGGGLSEQFF
cdr3_nt: TGTGCCAGCTCACCACTTGCGGGAGGGGGTCTGTCTGAGCAGTTCTTC
d_call: TRBD2
v_call: TRBV18
cdr3_length: 16
j_call: TRBJ2-1
clone_size: once

cdr3_aa: CASSVGQPNSPLHF
cdr3_nt: TGTGCCAGCAGTGTGGGACAGCCGAATTCACCCCTCCACTTT
d_call: TRBD1
v_call: TRBV27
cdr3_length: 14
j_call: TRBJ1-6
clone_size: once

cdr3_aa: CASSHPGLATNTGELFF
cdr3_nt: TGTGCCAGCAGCCACCCGGGACTAGCAACGAACACCGGGGAGCTGTTTTTT
d_call: TRBD2
v_call: TRBV11-3
cdr3_length: 17
j_call: TRBJ2-2
clone_size: -

cdr3_aa: CASSSRTSGDTGELFF
cdr3_nt: TGTGCCAGCAGCTCCCGGACTAGCGGGGACACCGGGGAGCTGTTTTTT
d_call: TRBD2
v_call: TRBV5-4
cdr3_length: 16
j_call: TRBJ2-2
clone_size: -

cdr3_aa: CASSSRDSVGTGAVDEQYF
cdr3_nt: TGTGCCAGCAGCTCTAGGGACAGTGTGGGGACAGGGGCTGTGGACGAGCAGTACTTC
d_call: TRBD1
v_call: TRBV7-9
cdr3_length: 19
j_call: TRBJ2-7
clone_size: -

cdr3_aa: CASSPLAGAYNEQFF
cdr3_nt: TGTGCCAGCAGTCCACTAGCGGGAGCCTACAATGAGCAGTTCTTC
d_call: TRBD2
v_call: TRBV6-6
cdr3_length: 15
j_call: TRBJ2-1
clone_size: -

cdr3_aa: CASGLTDRATGELFF
cdr3_nt: TGTGCTAGTGGTTTGACGGACAGGGCAACCGGGGAGCTGTTTTTT
d_call: TRBD1
v_call: TRBV12-5
cdr3_length: 15
j_call: TRBJ2-2
clone_size: -

cdr3_aa: CASSLTGVSTDTQYF
cdr3_nt: TGTGCCAGCAGCTTGACAGGGGTCAGCACAGATACGCAGTATTTT
d_call: TRBD1
v_call: TRBV2
cdr3_length: 15
j_call: TRBJ2-3
clone_size: -

cdr3_aa: CASRPAGSGELFF
cdr3_nt: TGTGCTAGCCGCCCAGCGGGGTCCGGGGAGCTGTTTTTT
d_call: TRBD2
v_call: TRBV7-7
cdr3_length: 13
j_call: TRBJ2-2
clone_size: -

cdr3_aa: CASSDLPGKGGYTF
cdr3_nt: TGTGCCAGCAGTGACTTGCCAGGGAAGGGTGGCTACACCTTC
d_call: -
v_call: TRBV6-4
cdr3_length: 14
j_call: TRBJ1-2
clone_size: -

cdr3_aa: CASSLEVAPGDTQYF
cdr3_nt: TGTGCCAGCAGCTTGGAGGTAGCCCCAGGGGATACGCAGTATTTT
d_call: -
v_call: TRBV5-4
cdr3_length: 15
j_call: TRBJ2-3
clone_size: -

cdr3_aa: CASSVTLSYGYTF
cdr3_nt: TGTGCCAGCAGTGTTACTTTGTCCTATGGCTACACCTTC
d_call: -
v_call: TRBV28
cdr3_length: 13
j_call: TRBJ1-2
clone_size: -

cdr3_aa: CASSQSGTSAGELFF
cdr3_nt: TGTGCCAGCAGCCAATCCGGGACTAGCGCCGGGGAGCTGTTTTTT
d_call: TRBD2
v_call: TRBV7-9
cdr3_length: 15
j_call: TRBJ2-2
clone_size: -

cdr3_aa: CASSSTQGFATNEKLFF
cdr3_nt: TGTGCCAGCAGCTCGACCCAGGGATTTGCAACTAATGAAAAACTGTTTTTT
d_call: -
v_call: TRBV5-4
cdr3_length: 17
j_call: TRBJ1-4
clone_size: -